This TCR beta chain was obtained from a study of T cells in Graves' hyperthyroidism and ophthalmopathy. This CDR3 comprises 14 residues. Per germline, CDR1 SNHLY and CDR2 FYNNEI. V was pared by 4 bases and J by 3 bases, with 4 bases of the junction left unmatched. TCR beta CDR3 region amplification was performed from RNA transcripts. HTBI primers were the set used in a first-round RT-PCR of the TCR CDR3. TCRdb re-derived calls from the multiplex PCR reads in MiXCR, one entry per CDR3 protein. The table has hundreds of thousands of distinct CDR3 sequences, around 13% seen once; the top ten hold under 15%. This clonotype was picked up many times.

The sequencing input was blood. This sequence joins TRBV2 and TRBJ2-7; 9 bases are shared with TRBD2. The receptor comes from a woman in her fifties or sixties with Graves' ophthalmopathy. The CDR3 region is CASSVDSGSYEQYF. In nucleotides, the CDR3 is TGTGCCAGCAGTGTGGATAGCGGGAGCTACGAGCAGTACTTC.